The 6 T cell receptor beta chains given below trace back to one sample, sequenced in a study of blood T cell repertoires in COVID-19. Assay: immunoSEQ multiplex PCR; the TCRdb copy retains only in-frame clones and omits some. The sample has under 200,000 clones, 84% seen once; the top ten hold roughly 8%. Sequencing used peripheral blood. Source of these receptors: a man aged 40-49 years who had recovered from COVID-19.

The rearrangement joins TRBV5-1 to TRBJ2-5; the D is unclear. Looked up from germline, CDR1 is SGHRS and CDR2 is YFSETQ. Trimming took off 3 bases at V and 0 bases at J, with 6 bases between the two ends. The CDR3 runs to 13 residues. In DNA form, the CDR3 reads TGCGCCAGCAGCTCTTTGTACCAAGAGACCCAGTACTTC. Its translation: CASSSLYQETQYF.

This chain uses TRBV5-1 with TRBJ2-1; possible D gene TRBD2, 6 bases. In germline, CDR1 is SGHRS, CDR2 YFSETQ. The CDR3 is 14 amino acids. The V gene lost 3 bases and the J gene lost 4 bases, with 11 bases spanning the gap. CDR3: CASSSYGGYNEQFF. Here the CDR3 DNA reads TGCGCCAGCAGCTCGTATGGAGGGTACAATGAGCAGTTCTTC.

The gene calls are TRBV24-1 and TRBJ2-6; D call uncertain. The CDR3 totals 14 residues. From germline, CDR1 is KGHDR and CDR2 SFDVKD. Trimming shortened V by 7 bases and J by 4 bases, and 10 bases separated the two germline ends. The CDR3 nucleotides read TGTGCCACCAGCGCGAGCAAGGGGGCCAACGTCCTGACTTTC. Translation: CATSASKGANVLTF.

The chain employs TRBV7-2 and TRBJ2-2; D remains unclear. The germline V gene encodes CDR1 SGHTA and CDR2 FQGNSA. V was shortened by 3 bases and J by 5 bases, with 7 bases between the two germline ends. This CDR3 comprises 13 residues. The CDR3 region has the DNA TGTGCCAGCAGCTTCCCCCAAACCGGGGAGCTGTTTTTT. Its translation: CASSFPQTGELFF.

The genes are TRBV4-2 and TRBJ1-6; the D is unclear. The germline V gene encodes CDR1 LGHNA and CDR2 YNFKEQ. The CDR3 is 12 amino acids. Between the trimmed V and J ends, which lost 0 bases and 14 bases, there was a span of 8 bases. The CDR3 nucleotides read TGTGCCAGCAGCCAAGATCTCCGGGCCCTCCACTTT. This codes for CASSQDLRALHF.

This clone was picked up a small number of times. The chain couples TRBV7-9 to TRBJ2-7; perhaps TRBD1 as D (5 bases). This CDR3 spans 14 amino acids. The germline V gene encodes CDR1 SEHNR and CDR2 FQNEAQ (reference sequence). V shed 4 bases and J shed 1 base, with 11 bases lying between them. CDR3 nucleotide sequence: TGTGCCAGCAGCTCGACAACAGGTTCCTACGAGCAGTACTTC. Encoded protein: CASSSTTGSYEQYF.